One T cell receptor (beta chain) is described in this entry. The entry originates in a study of blood T cells in healthy people across ages. This CDR3 is 16 amino acids long. Looked up from germline, CDR1 is SEHNR and CDR2 is FQNEAQ (reference sequence). Germline trimming cut 4 bases from V and 1 base from J; bases unmatched to any gene: 5. Using a J-beta primer mix together with a sample-barcoded 5' primer, a second PCR was run for roughly 7 to 11 cycles. TCRdb reanalysed the 5' RACE reads using MiXCR and keeps one entry per CDR3 protein. The repertoire has about 720,000 distinct CDR3 sequences, about a fifth of them found once; the top ten carry around a fifth.

Source material: blood. The chain uses TRBV7-9 and TRBJ2-1; TRBD2 agrees at 9 bases. The clonotype was recovered from a man between 65 and 85 years old in good health. In DNA, the CDR3 is TGTGCCAGCAGCTCCATTACTAGCGGGTCCTACAATGAGCAGTTCTTC. This translates into CASSSITSGSYNEQFF.